A selection of T cell receptor beta chains follows, all from one sample in a study of radiotherapy plus CTLA-4 blockade in lung cancer. Repertoires were generated with immunoSEQ multiplex PCR, while TCRdb's copy carries only in-frame clones and drops some. The sample shows about 44,000 clones, 70% to 80% of them seen only once. Sequenced here: peripheral blood, sampled from a patient treated with radiotherapy plus ipilimumab. The receptors here all came from a human donor with non-small cell lung cancer whose response to radiotherapy plus ipilimumab could not be evaluated. Each CDR3 is given with its conserved first and last residue. A D gene is named only where the DNA matches it firmly. Clone size is given for some rows only: seen once, a few or many times, or a class if the clone is expanded.

J,D,size,V,CDR3,DNA
TRBJ2-3,TRBD1,medium-sized,TRBV7-9,CASSSRGPDTQYF,TGTGCCAGCAGCAGCAGGGGGCCAGATACGCAGTATTTT
TRBJ2-1,TRBD2,NA,TRBV29-1,CSAGRTRNSYNEQFF,TGCAGCGCCGGGAGGACTAGAAATTCCTACAATGAGCAGTTCTTC
TRBJ2-3,NA,NA,TRBV5-1,CASSLPGGARDDTQYF,TGCGCCAGCAGCTTGCCAGGCGGGGCCCGCGACGATACGCAGTATTTT
TRBJ1-5,NA,NA,TRBV27,CAREGTSGKSNQPQHF,TGTGCCAGGGAGGGAACCTCAGGGAAAAGCAATCAGCCCCAGCATTTT
TRBJ2-3,TRBD2,NA,TRBV7-2,CASSLEGGRAGDTQYF,TGTGCCAGCAGCTTAGAGGGCGGGAGGGCTGGAGATACGCAGTATTTT
TRBJ1-1,NA,once,TRBV19,CASVPTGRRTEAFF,TGTGCCTCAGTTCCAACAGGGCGCCGGACTGAAGCTTTCTTT
TRBJ2-7,TRBD1,few,TRBV28,CARVQGPSILHEQYF,TGTGCCAGGGTACAGGGGCCCTCGATCTTGCACGAGCAGTACTTC
TRBJ2-1,NA,NA,TRBV6-1,CASSEWGGRLNNEQFF,TGTGCCAGCAGTGAATGGGGGGGGCGCCTAAACAATGAGCAGTTCTTC
TRBJ2-3,NA,NA,TRBV7-3,CASSSGHRTDTQYF,TGTGCCAGCAGCTCGGGACACCGCACAGATACGCAGTATTTT
TRBJ1-4,NA,few,TRBV13,CASSLGNGRGNEKLFF,TGTGCCAGCAGCTTAGGCAATGGTAGGGGTAATGAAAAACTGTTTTTT
TRBJ1-1,NA,NA,TRBV11-3,CASSLAREYEAFF,TGTGCCAGCAGCCTAGCCCGGGAATATGAAGCTTTCTTT
TRBJ1-5,TRBD1,NA,TRBV27,CASSFRDRGSNQPQHF,TGTGCCAGCAGTTTTAGGGACAGGGGTAGCAATCAGCCCCAGCATTTT
TRBJ2-1,NA,NA,TRBV19,CASKRGPRYNEQFF,TGTGCCAGTAAGAGAGGGCCTAGGTACAATGAGCAGTTCTTC
TRBJ1-2,NA,NA,TRBV6-5,CASSYSVGRGYGYTF,TGTGCCAGCAGTTACTCGGTGGGGCGTGGCTATGGCTACACCTTC
TRBJ2-1,TRBD2,NA,TRBV4-2,CASSQAGGSSYNEQFF,TGTGCCAGCAGCCAAGCGGGGGGGAGCTCCTACAATGAGCAGTTCTTC
TRBJ2-3,TRBD2,once,TRBV9,CASSPTSGGADTQYF,TGTGCCAGCAGCCCGACTAGCGGGGGGGCAGATACGCAGTATTTT
TRBJ1-1,NA,few,TRBV7-2,CASSYGQYTEAFF,TGTGCCAGCAGCTACGGACAGTACACTGAAGCTTTCTTT
TRBJ2-2,TRBD1,few,TRBV4-3,CASSQDAGGSVTGELFF,TGCGCCAGCAGCCAAGATGCAGGGGGCTCGGTCACCGGGGAGCTGTTTTTT
TRBJ2-7,TRBD2,NA,TRBV7-2,CASSLGASSGSSDYEQYF,TGTGCCAGCAGCTTAGGAGCATCTAGCGGGAGTTCTGACTACGAGCAGTACTTC
TRBJ2-5,NA,NA,TRBV18,CASSPLGGETQYF,TGTGCCAGCTCACCCCTCGGCGGGGAGACCCAGTACTTC
TRBJ2-3,TRBD2,NA,TRBV11-2,CASSQRGLTDTQYF,TGTGCCAGCAGCCAGCGGGGGCTCACAGATACGCAGTATTTT
TRBJ2-2,TRBD1,NA,TRBV29-1,CSVRTGLGMGELFF,TGCAGCGTGCGGACAGGGTTAGGCATGGGGGAGCTGTTTTTT
TRBJ2-5,TRBD2,NA,TRBV7-6,CASSWGSGTEETQYF,TGTGCCAGCTCCTGGGGGAGCGGGACCGAAGAGACCCAGTACTTC
TRBJ2-1,NA,NA,TRBV2,CASRGGGNNEQFF,TGTGCCAGCAGAGGGGGGGGGAACAATGAGCAGTTCTTC
TRBJ1-1,NA,NA,TRBV28,CASTTEGTEAFF,TGTGCCAGCACCACAGAAGGCACTGAAGCTTTCTTT
TRBJ2-4,NA,NA,TRBV9,CASSPSQSRDRVIQYF,TGTGCCAGCAGCCCCAGTCAGTCCCGCGACAGAGTCATTCAGTACTTC
TRBJ2-7,NA,NA,TRBV5-1,CASSVAGSGDEQYF,TGCGCCAGCAGCGTTGCCGGGAGTGGAGACGAGCAGTACTTC
TRBJ2-7,NA,NA,TRBV11-2,CASSLVSLSGSYEQYF,TGTGCCAGCAGCTTAGTTAGTTTATCGGGGTCCTACGAGCAGTACTTC
TRBJ2-2,TRBD2,few,TRBV29-1,CSVTWTSAKRGGELFF,TGCAGCGTTACATGGACTAGCGCAAAGAGGGGCGGGGAGCTGTTTTTT
TRBJ2-1,TRBD2,NA,TRBV6-5,CASSRTSADNEQFF,TGTGCCAGCAGCCGGACTAGCGCCGACAATGAGCAGTTCTTC
TRBJ1-4,NA,NA,TRBV7-6,CASSLGHRLFF,TGTGCCAGCAGCTTAGGACATCGACTGTTTTTT
TRBJ1-4,NA,NA,TRBV5-4,CASSLNRRKNEKLFF,TGTGCCAGCAGCTTGAACAGGAGAAAAAATGAAAAACTGTTTTTT
TRBJ1-3,NA,NA,TRBV28,CASSQTEAGNTIYF,TGTGCCAGCAGTCAGACAGAAGCTGGAAACACCATATATTTT
TRBJ2-1,NA,NA,TRBV27,CASSFIAGWNEQFF,TGTGCCAGCAGTTTCATTGCAGGGTGGAATGAGCAGTTCTTC
TRBJ2-7,NA,NA,TRBV7-9,CASSAGLSGYSYEQYF,TGTGCCAGCAGTGCCGGACTTAGCGGCTACTCCTACGAGCAGTACTTC
TRBJ2-1,NA,few,TRBV13,CASQGEERMNEQFF,TGTGCCAGCCAAGGTGAGGAGCGAATGAATGAGCAGTTCTTC
TRBJ1-1,TRBD1,once,TRBV2,CASSKTGETEAFF,TGTGCCAGCAGTAAGACAGGGGAAACTGAAGCTTTCTTT
TRBJ2-5,TRBD1,NA,TRBV7-7,CASSRDRQETQYF,TGTGCCAGCAGCCGGGACAGACAAGAGACCCAGTACTTC
TRBJ2-1,TRBD1,NA,TRBV5-1,CASSLDREQGLYNEQFF,TGCGCCAGCAGCTTGGACCGGGAACAGGGGCTATACAATGAGCAGTTCTTC
TRBJ1-2,TRBD1,NA,TRBV30,CAGTGGQGPYGYTF,TGTGCCGGGACTGGGGGACAGGGGCCCTATGGCTACACCTTC
TRBJ1-2,TRBD1,few,TRBV28,CASSYRGLNYGYTF,TGTGCCAGCAGTTACAGGGGTTTGAACTATGGCTACACCTTC
TRBJ1-1,NA,once,TRBV18,CASSPEQGVAEAFF,TGTGCCAGCTCACCCGAACAGGGTGTAGCTGAAGCTTTCTTT
TRBJ2-6,NA,NA,TRBV5-1,CASSPPVGANVLTF,TGCGCCAGCAGCCCTCCGGTTGGGGCCAACGTCCTGACTTTC